A selection of T cell receptor beta chains follows, all from one sample in a study of control samples from healthy donors and cancer patients. Method: immunoSEQ multiplex PCR; TCRdb's copy keeps in-frame clones and lacks some. Here the sample spans some 110,000 clones, approximately 90% being singletons. Specimen: blood. Receptor source: a woman in her 70s in good health. CDR3s include the opening cysteine and the closing phenylalanine or tryptophan. D genes are given only for firm matches.

d_gene,j_gene,v_gene,CDR3aa
-,TRBJ2-7,TRBV27,CASSSGRTATPYEQYF
-,TRBJ2-3,TRBV6-4,CASSDGGNTDTQYF
-,TRBJ1-4,TRBV9,CASSVGPELGEKLFF
-,TRBJ1-2,TRBV19,CASSRQAYGYTF
-,TRBJ2-7,TRBV7-2,CASSLLPTEQYF
-,TRBJ2-7,TRBV29-1,CSVEEAGTYEQYF
-,TRBJ2-2,TRBV6-1,CASSEALLRLTTGELFF
TRBD1,TRBJ2-1,TRBV5-6,CASRHRDRVVNEQFF
TRBD1,TRBJ2-7,TRBV28,CASRDPDRPSYEQYF
-,TRBJ1-5,TRBV6-6,CASSSRGNNQPQHF
TRBD1,TRBJ1-2,TRBV19,CASSTQGFGGYTF
-,TRBJ2-7,TRBV25-1,CASREQASYEQYF
-,TRBJ1-1,TRBV3-1/TRBV3-2,CASSQPGKNTEAFF
TRBD1,TRBJ1-5,TRBV19,CASTTGVGQGAGQPQHF
-,TRBJ1-6,TRBV20-1,CSASLADAYNSPLHF
-,TRBJ1-1,TRBV19,CASSVTVMNTEAFF
-,TRBJ1-4,TRBV21-1,CASSKGGTHNEKLFF
-,TRBJ1-2,TRBV5-1,CASSFVPPTGGYTF
-,TRBJ2-3,TRBV5-6,CASSLRIDSSEDDTQYF
-,TRBJ1-3,TRBV2,CASTLQATIYF
-,TRBJ1-1,TRBV10-3,CAISRGAENTEAFF
TRBD1,TRBJ1-1,TRBV7-9,CASSFRQGYSTEAFF
TRBD1,TRBJ2-5,TRBV5-1,CASSSTGARQETQYF
TRBD2,TRBJ2-3,TRBV9,CASSVSSGTSTDTQYF
TRBD1,TRBJ2-2,TRBV9,CASSVLWTGRAGELFF
TRBD1,TRBJ1-5,TRBV2,CASSGRTGSQPQHF
TRBD1,TRBJ1-6,TRBV18,CASSPRDRTTGSSPLHF
TRBD1,TRBJ1-5,TRBV27,CASQRDRDSNQPQHF
-,TRBJ2-1,TRBV7-2,CASSPRRYEQFF
-,TRBJ1-1,TRBV7-9,CASSPPGRATEAFF
-,TRBJ1-6,TRBV6-2/TRBV6-3,CASSSGRLREYNSPLHF
-,TRBJ2-3,TRBV5-1,CASSSASTDTQYF
-,TRBJ1-1,TRBV4-2,CASSPRDGQSTEAFF
-,TRBJ2-4,TRBV7-3,CASSLEGSAKNIQYF
TRBD1,TRBJ2-5,TRBV10-3,CASLGEIDRGQETQYF
-,TRBJ2-5,TRBV10-3,CAISELGRETQYF
TRBD1,TRBJ2-5,TRBV4-1,CASSRMGQGKETQYF
TRBD1,TRBJ2-2,TRBV24-1,CANLQGAPEHRGAVF
TRBD2,TRBJ2-3,TRBV7-6,CASSHRLAGGLDTQYF
-,TRBJ1-1,TRBV6-2/TRBV6-3,CASSYESPLTSEAFF
-,TRBJ1-2,TRBV7-9,CASSLERQSRGYTF
TRBD1,TRBJ1-1,TRBV11-3,CASSTGVETEAFF
-,TRBJ1-2,TRBV5-1,CASSLDRGIGGYTF
-,TRBJ2-7,TRBV11-2,CASSLEGKQYF
TRBD1,TRBJ1-1,TRBV5-1,CASSGQGAHTEAFF
-,TRBJ1-2,TRBV15,CATSRDRNLGQDYGYTF
-,TRBJ2-7,TRBV7-2,CASSLGGTRTYEQYF